The T cell receptor beta chain under discussion was sequenced for a study of blood T cell repertoires in COVID-19. In the study overall: Specimens from acute and convalescent COVID-19 originated in the United States, Italy and Spain. The analysed material was cDNA or gDNA that came from T cells, B-cell-depleted T cells, or PBMCs.

Unmatched junction bases numbered 10, after V lost 6 bases and J lost 3 bases. In germline, CDR1 is MDHEN, CDR2 SYDVKM. The CDR3 is 15 residues long. Using immunoSEQ multiplex PCR, the repertoire was profiled, and TCRdb retains in-frame clones only, with some absent. This sample has around 260,000 clones, with over 70% found just once. Patients from Seattle were sampled longitudinally, starting during active infection. This receptor was taken from a woman in her 70s with COVID-19, enrolled during active disease. The rearrangement uses TRBV28 and TRBJ1-2; 7 bases agree with TRBD1. Sequencing was done on a sample of peripheral blood. This CDR3 reads CASRLQGGDHYGYTF. The DNA of the CDR3 is TGTGCCAGCAGACTCCAGGGGGGCGATCACTATGGCTACACCTTC.